This is a list of T cell receptor beta chains from one sample in a study of blood T cell repertoires in COVID-19. Repertoires were generated with immunoSEQ multiplex PCR, while TCRdb's copy carries only in-frame clones and drops some. The repertoire holds more than 10,000 clones, with roughly 93% as singletons. The specimen sequenced was peripheral blood. The receptors were sampled from a human donor in a cohort sampled during active COVID-19. The CDR3 runs from the conserved cysteine through the conserved F or W.

J | V | CDR3
TRBJ2-1 | TRBV27 | CASSLSGEARYNEQFF
TRBJ1-1 | TRBV7-8 | CASSFKQGAMNTEAFF
TRBJ2-5 | TRBV6-5 | CASTQGASGQETQYF
TRBJ2-7 | TRBV6-5 | CASSQRTGGGYEQYF
TRBJ1-5 | TRBV6-5 | CASSQTPGGNQPQHF
TRBJ1-1 | TRBV7-9 | CASSFMEGSTEAFF
TRBJ2-7 | TRBV29-1 | CSVGGRGTISGSYEQYF
TRBJ2-1 | TRBV19 | CASSNPGLAGGNEQFF
TRBJ1-5 | TRBV5-5 | CASSSRPGLGNQPQHF
TRBJ2-7 | TRBV6-5 | CASSYLAGSYEQYF
TRBJ1-1 | TRBV6-5 | CASRTMAWATEAFF
TRBJ2-7 | TRBV3-1/TRBV3-2 | CASRLRGNSYEQYF
TRBJ2-3 | TRBV7-8 | CASSLVRFSGTDTQYF
TRBJ2-7 | TRBV28 | CASSQAGGLYEQYF
TRBJ2-3 | TRBV7-2 | CASSFFTGTGGSDTQYF
TRBJ1-5 | TRBV7-8 | CASSPGTGQGNQPQHF
TRBJ2-4 | TRBV25-1 | CASSGDGSVNIQYF
TRBJ2-7 | TRBV15 | CATSRDPLSQGPYEQYF
TRBJ1-2 | TRBV7-2 | CASSSTGPGGYTF
TRBJ2-7 | TRBV6-1 | CASSELDNEQYF